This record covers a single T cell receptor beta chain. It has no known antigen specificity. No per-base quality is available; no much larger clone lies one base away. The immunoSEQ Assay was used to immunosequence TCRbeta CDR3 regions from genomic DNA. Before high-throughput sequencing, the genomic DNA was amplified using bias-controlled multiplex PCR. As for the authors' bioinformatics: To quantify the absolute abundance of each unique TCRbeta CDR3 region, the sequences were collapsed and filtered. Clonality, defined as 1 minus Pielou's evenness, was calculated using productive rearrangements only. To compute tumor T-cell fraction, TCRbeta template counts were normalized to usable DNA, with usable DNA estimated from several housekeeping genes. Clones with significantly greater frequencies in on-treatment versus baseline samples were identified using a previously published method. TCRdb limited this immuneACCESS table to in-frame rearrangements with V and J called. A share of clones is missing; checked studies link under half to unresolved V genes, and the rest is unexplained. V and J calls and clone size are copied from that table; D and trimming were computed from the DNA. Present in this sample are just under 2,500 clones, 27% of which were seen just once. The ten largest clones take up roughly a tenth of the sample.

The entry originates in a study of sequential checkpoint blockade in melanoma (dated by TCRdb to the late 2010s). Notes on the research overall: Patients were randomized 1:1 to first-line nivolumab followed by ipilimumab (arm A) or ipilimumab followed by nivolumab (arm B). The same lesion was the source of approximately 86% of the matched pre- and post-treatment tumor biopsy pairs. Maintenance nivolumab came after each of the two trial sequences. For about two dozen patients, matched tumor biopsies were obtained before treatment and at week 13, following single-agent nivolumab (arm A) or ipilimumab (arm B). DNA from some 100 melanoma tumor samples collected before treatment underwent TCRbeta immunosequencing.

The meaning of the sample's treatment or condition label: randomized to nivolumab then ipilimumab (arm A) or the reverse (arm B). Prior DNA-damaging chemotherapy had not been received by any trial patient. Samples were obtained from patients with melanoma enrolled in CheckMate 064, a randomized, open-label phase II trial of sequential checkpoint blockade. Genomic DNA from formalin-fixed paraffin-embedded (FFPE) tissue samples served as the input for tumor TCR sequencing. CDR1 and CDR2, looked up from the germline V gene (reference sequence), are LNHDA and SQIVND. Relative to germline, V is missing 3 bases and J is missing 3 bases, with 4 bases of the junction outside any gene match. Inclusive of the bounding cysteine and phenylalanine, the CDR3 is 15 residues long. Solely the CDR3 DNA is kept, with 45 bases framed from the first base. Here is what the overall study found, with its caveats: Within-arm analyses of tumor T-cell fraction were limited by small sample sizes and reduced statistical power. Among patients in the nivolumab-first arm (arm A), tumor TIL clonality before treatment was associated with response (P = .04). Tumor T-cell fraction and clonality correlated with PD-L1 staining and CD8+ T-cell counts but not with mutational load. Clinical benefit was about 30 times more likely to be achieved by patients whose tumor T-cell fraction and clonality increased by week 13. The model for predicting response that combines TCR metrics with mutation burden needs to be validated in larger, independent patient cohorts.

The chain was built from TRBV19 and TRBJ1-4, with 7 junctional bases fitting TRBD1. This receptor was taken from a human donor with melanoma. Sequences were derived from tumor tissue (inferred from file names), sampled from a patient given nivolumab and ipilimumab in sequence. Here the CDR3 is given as CASSILQGSNEKLFF. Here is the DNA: TGTGCCAGTAGTATTCTACAGGGGTCTAATGAAAAACTGTTTTTT. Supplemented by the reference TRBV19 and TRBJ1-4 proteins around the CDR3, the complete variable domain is DGGITQSPKYLFRKEGQNVTLSCEQNLNHDAMYWYRQDPGQGLRLIYYSQIVNDFQKGDIAEGYSVSREKKESFPLTVTSAQKNPTAFYLCASSILQGSNEKLFFGSGTQLSVL.